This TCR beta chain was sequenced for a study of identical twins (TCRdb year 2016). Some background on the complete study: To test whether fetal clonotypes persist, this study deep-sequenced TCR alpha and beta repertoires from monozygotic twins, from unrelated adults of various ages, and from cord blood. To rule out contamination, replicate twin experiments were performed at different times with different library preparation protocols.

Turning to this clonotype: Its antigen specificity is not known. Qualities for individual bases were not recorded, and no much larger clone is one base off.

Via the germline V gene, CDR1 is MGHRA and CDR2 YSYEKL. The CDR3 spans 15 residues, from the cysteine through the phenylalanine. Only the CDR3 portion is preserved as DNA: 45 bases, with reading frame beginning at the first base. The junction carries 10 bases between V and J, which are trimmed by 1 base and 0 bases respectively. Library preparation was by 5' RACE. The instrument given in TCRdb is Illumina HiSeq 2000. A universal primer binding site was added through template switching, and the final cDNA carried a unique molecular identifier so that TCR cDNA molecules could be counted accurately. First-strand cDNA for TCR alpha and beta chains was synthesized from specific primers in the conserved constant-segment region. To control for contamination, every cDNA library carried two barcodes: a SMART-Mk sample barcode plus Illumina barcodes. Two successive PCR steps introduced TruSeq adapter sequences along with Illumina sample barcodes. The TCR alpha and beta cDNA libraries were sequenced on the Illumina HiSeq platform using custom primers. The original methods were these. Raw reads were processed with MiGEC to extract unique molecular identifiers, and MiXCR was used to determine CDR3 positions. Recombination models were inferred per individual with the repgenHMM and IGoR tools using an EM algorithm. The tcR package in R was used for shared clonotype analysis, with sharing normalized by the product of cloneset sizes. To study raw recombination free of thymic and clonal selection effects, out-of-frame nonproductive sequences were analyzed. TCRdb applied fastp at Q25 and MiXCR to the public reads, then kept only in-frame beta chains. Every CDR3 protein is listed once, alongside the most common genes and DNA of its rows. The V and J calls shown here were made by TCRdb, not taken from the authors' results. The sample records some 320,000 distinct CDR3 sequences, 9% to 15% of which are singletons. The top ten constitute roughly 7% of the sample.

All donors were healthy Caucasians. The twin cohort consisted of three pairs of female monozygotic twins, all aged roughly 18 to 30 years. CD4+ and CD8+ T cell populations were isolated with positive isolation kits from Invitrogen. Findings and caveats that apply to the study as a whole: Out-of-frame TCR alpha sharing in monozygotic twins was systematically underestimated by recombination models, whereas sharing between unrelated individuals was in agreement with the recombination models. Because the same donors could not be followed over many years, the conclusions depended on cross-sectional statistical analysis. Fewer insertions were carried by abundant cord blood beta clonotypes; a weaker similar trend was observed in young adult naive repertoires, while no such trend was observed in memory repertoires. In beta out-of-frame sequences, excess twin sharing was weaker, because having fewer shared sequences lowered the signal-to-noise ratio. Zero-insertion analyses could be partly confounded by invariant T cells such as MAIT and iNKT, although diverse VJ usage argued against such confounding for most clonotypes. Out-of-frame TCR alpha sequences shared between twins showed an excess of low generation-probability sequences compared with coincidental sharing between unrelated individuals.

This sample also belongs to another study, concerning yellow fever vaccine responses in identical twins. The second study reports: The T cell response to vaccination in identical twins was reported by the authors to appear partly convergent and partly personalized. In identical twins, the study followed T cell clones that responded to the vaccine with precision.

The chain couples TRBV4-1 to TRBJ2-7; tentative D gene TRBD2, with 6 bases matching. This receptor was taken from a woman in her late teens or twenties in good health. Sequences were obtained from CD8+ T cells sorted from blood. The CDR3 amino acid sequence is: CASSQVGGVSYEQYF. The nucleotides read TGCGCCAGCAGCCAAGTAGGAGGGGTCTCCTACGAGCAGTACTTC.